A selection of T cell receptor beta chains follows, all from one sample in a study of CD8 T cells in Susac syndrome. TCRdb re-called the immunoSEQ multiplex PCR reads with MiXCR, one entry per CDR3 protein. The sample has 150,000 to 200,000 distinct CDR3 sequences; around 95% are singletons. The sequenced sample consisted of CD4+ T cells from PBMCs. These receptors all come from a human donor with multiple sclerosis. Both conserved end residues are part of each CDR3. The order of the fields is clone size, V gene, D gene, J gene, CDR3 DNA, CDR3 protein. D genes are given only for firm matches. Clone size, where shown, is once, few, many, or a class for clones that have expanded.

NA	TRBV29-1	NA	TRBJ2-3	TGCAGCGTTGAGCAGTCTAGCACAGATACGCAGTATTTT	CSVEQSSTDTQYF
NA	TRBV5-1	NA	TRBJ2-3	TGCGCCAGCAGCTTGGAGACGGGGCTAACCACAGATACGCAGTATTTT	CASSLETGLTTDTQYF
few	TRBV12-3/TRBV12-4	NA	TRBJ1-5	TGTGCCAGCAGTTTGTCAGGGGTTCAGCCCCAGCATTTT	CASSLSGVQPQHF
NA	TRBV4-1	NA	TRBJ1-5	TGCGCCAGCAGCCAAGATTTGTCGAGGCCCCAGCATTTT	CASSQDLSRPQHF
NA	TRBV30	NA	TRBJ1-1	TGTGCCTGGACCCGTCAGGCCCTCACTGAAGCTTTCTTT	CAWTRQALTEAFF
NA	TRBV9	TRBD1	TRBJ2-7	TGTGCCAGCAGCGTAGGGGGACAGACAGACGAGCAGTACTTC	CASSVGGQTDEQYF
NA	TRBV20-1	NA	TRBJ1-5	TGCAGTGCTAGAGATGGGGCCAGGTATAGCAATCAGCCCCAGCATTTT	CSARDGARYSNQPQHF
NA	TRBV6-5	NA	TRBJ2-2	TGTGCCAGCAGTTACTTCCCCCGCTCAGGGGAGCTGTTTTTT	CASSYFPRSGELFF
NA	TRBV7-3	NA	TRBJ2-3	TGTGCCAGCAGCTTAATAGGGCGGACAGTGGGCTATTCTACAGATACGCAGTATTTT	CASSLIGRTVGYSTDTQYF
NA	TRBV5-1	NA	TRBJ2-7	TGCGCCAGCAGCTTGACAGGCGATTACGAGCAGTACTTC	CASSLTGDYEQYF
NA	TRBV5-1	NA	TRBJ1-2	TGCGCCAGCAGCTTTACGGGACCTTTGGGAGGCTACACCTTC	CASSFTGPLGGYTF
NA	TRBV5-4	NA	TRBJ1-1	TGTGCCAGCAGCTTGCGAGGGATCACTGAAGCTTTCTTT	CASSLRGITEAFF
NA	TRBV5-1	NA	TRBJ2-3	TGCGCCAGCAGCTTGGGGGGGCCAGATACGCAGTATTTT	CASSLGGPDTQYF
NA	TRBV30	TRBD1	TRBJ2-7	TGTGCCTGTTCACAGGGGGCCTACGAGCAGTACTTC	CACSQGAYEQYF
NA	TRBV20-1	TRBD2	TRBJ2-3	TGCAGTGCTTATCTAGCGGGGGGCACAGATACGCAGTATTTT	CSAYLAGGTDTQYF
NA	TRBV29-1	NA	TRBJ2-7	TGCAGCGTTAAGGGTTTGGGACCCTACGAGCAGTACTTC	CSVKGLGPYEQYF
NA	TRBV14	TRBD1	TRBJ2-5	TGTGCCAGCAGCCAAGAGGTTTGGACAGGGACCCAGTACTTC	CASSQEVWTGTQYF
NA	TRBV7-2	NA	TRBJ2-5	TGTGCCAGCAGCCCCGGAGGGCTAGCGCGAACCCAAGAGACCCAGTACTTC	CASSPGGLARTQETQYF
NA	TRBV5-1	NA	TRBJ1-6	TGCGCCAGCAGCTTGCAGGGGAAGGATTCACCCCTCCACTTT	CASSLQGKDSPLHF
NA	TRBV6-5	TRBD1	TRBJ1-1	TGTGCCAGCAGTTCCTTAGTGGGAACAGGGGCGAACACTGAAGCTTTCTTT	CASSSLVGTGANTEAFF
NA	TRBV27	TRBD2	TRBJ2-1	TGTGCCAGCAGTTTATACTCTAGCGGATTTGACAACGAGCAGTTCTTC	CASSLYSSGFDNEQFF
NA	TRBV9	NA	TRBJ2-5	TGTGCCAGCAGCGTAGCCGGACGGCCAGGGACCCAGTACTTC	CASSVAGRPGTQYF
NA	TRBV14	TRBD1	TRBJ1-6	TGTGCCAGCAGCCAAGAGGGCAGGGGGCTATCACCCCTCCACTTT	CASSQEGRGLSPLHF
NA	TRBV28	TRBD2	TRBJ2-1	TGTGCCAGCAGTTTACGGGCTAGCGGGGCCCTCTACAATGAGCAGTTCTTC	CASSLRASGALYNEQFF
NA	TRBV20-1	TRBD2	TRBJ2-5	TGCAGCGCCTTCGGCGGGGGGAAAGAGACCCAGTACTTC	CSAFGGGKETQYF
NA	TRBV12-3/TRBV12-4	NA	TRBJ1-1	TGTGCCAGCAGCCGCCTTAGGTCGAATCTCCGCCGGAACACTGAAGCTTTCTTT	CASSRLRSNLRRNTEAFF
NA	TRBV6-6	NA	TRBJ1-4	TGTGCCAGCAGGCGGATTTCGGAAAAACTGTTTTTT	CASRRISEKLFF
NA	TRBV3-1	NA	TRBJ1-2	TGTGCCAGCAGCCAACGGGGGGATAACTATGGCTACACCTTC	CASSQRGDNYGYTF
NA	TRBV9	TRBD1	TRBJ1-2	TGTGCCAGCAGCGTAGCGTCGGGACAGGGGCACTATGGCTACACCTTC	CASSVASGQGHYGYTF
NA	TRBV5-4	NA	TRBJ2-3	TGTGCCAGCAGCTTGTCAGGGCTGGGAGATACGCAGTATTTT	CASSLSGLGDTQYF
NA	TRBV20-1	TRBD1	TRBJ2-7	TGCAGTGCTAGGGGACAGGGGGCCTACGAGCAGTACTTC	CSARGQGAYEQYF
few	TRBV6-2/TRBV6-3	NA	TRBJ1-2	TGTGCCAGCAGTACCAGGGACTATGGCTACACCTTC	CASSTRDYGYTF
NA	TRBV29-1	NA	TRBJ2-5	TGCAGCGTTGCCGGTTCCGTCGGGGGTCAGACCCAGTACTTC	CSVAGSVGGQTQYF
NA	TRBV29-1	TRBD1	TRBJ1-1	TGCAGCGTTGAGTGGGCCCAAGGGACAGGGATGAACACTGAAGCTTTCTTT	CSVEWAQGTGMNTEAFF
NA	TRBV25-1	NA	TRBJ1-2	TGTGCCAGCAGTGAATTAGAAGCCAGCGGCTACACCTTC	CASSELEASGYTF
NA	TRBV20-1	TRBD1	TRBJ1-1	TGCAGTGCTAAGACAGGGGAGGGATGGGACACTGAAGCTTTCTTT	CSAKTGEGWDTEAFF